The 28 T cell receptor beta chains in this list originate from one sample, sequenced in a study of blood T cell repertoires in COVID-19. This table comes from immunoSEQ multiplex PCR, and its TCRdb copy is limited to in-frame clones, with some not included. This sample has some 120,000 clones, with 90% found just once. Sequenced: peripheral blood. The receptors were gathered from a man over 45 with active COVID-19.

This chain connects TRBV7-8 to TRBJ2-1; TRBD2 agrees at 13 bases. CDR3 length equals 16 residues. Germline CDR1 SGHVS, CDR2 FQNEAQ. V was clipped by 5 bases and J by 7 bases; unmatched bases: 8. CDR3: CASSTRLAGGENEQFF. As DNA, the CDR3 is TGTGCCAGCAGCACCCGACTAGCGGGGGGCGAGAATGAGCAGTTCTTC.

The J gene is TRBJ2-1, the V gene TRBV9; TRBD2 agrees at 8 bases. V gave up 0 bases and J gave up 5 bases; unmatched junction bases: 4. CDR1 is SGDLS and CDR2 is YYNGEE in the germline V gene. CDR3 size: 15 residues. The CDR3 DNA is TGTGCCAGCAGCGTAGTAGCGGGGACGCACAATGAGCAGTTCTTC. Encoded protein: CASSVVAGTHNEQFF.

The chain combines TRBV11-2 with TRBJ1-5, with D possibly TRBD1 on 6 matching bases. Trimming pared 1 base from V and 4 bases from J, leaving 14 bases between. Germline CDR1 and CDR2: SGHAT and FQNNGV. The CDR3 length is 16 residues. Here the CDR3 DNA reads TGTGCCAGCAGCTTAGGGGGGAGGGGGTCAAATCAGCCCCAGCATTTT. Translation gives CASSLGGRGSNQPQHF.

The V and J genes are TRBV5-1 and TRBJ2-1; the match to TRBD2 covers 8 bases. CDR3 length: 16 residues. Germline loops: CDR1 SGHRS, CDR2 YFSETQ. Unmatched junction bases numbered 6, after V lost 4 bases and J lost 0 bases. The chain's CDR3 is CASSTGGKSSYNEQFF. CDR3 bases: TGCGCCAGCAGCACGGGGGGGAAGAGCTCCTACAATGAGCAGTTCTTC.

V is TRBV11-3 and J is TRBJ2-1, with 9 bases lining up with TRBD2. Germline V gene data show CDR1 as SGHNT and CDR2 as YENEEA. V was clipped by 1 base and J by 4 bases; unmatched bases: 5. There are 16 residues in the CDR3. The CDR3 spells CASSLVGSGRYNEQFF. CDR3 nucleotides: TGTGCCAGCAGCTTAGTTGGTAGCGGGAGATACAATGAGCAGTTCTTC.

This clone appeared once. J is TRBJ2-2 and V is TRBV3-1 (or the pseudogene TRBV3-2); tentatively, D is TRBD2 (5 bases). Germline V lookup: CDR1 LGHDT, CDR2 YNNKEL (reference sequence). Between the trimmed V and J ends, which lost 1 base and 2 bases, there was a span of 11 bases. The CDR3 extends over 16 amino acids. CDR3 in DNA: TGTGCCAGCAGCCAAGGCCGGGAATTAAACACCGGGGAGCTGTTTTTT. Amino acids: CASSQGRELNTGELFF.

This chain connects TRBV2 to TRBJ1-1; D is undetermined. CDR3 size: 12 residues. Trimming shortened V by 4 bases and J by 0 bases, and 3 bases separated the two germline ends. Germline V CDR1 and CDR2: SNHLY, FYNNEI. The CDR3: CASSVMNTEAFF. The CDR3 DNA reads TGTGCCAGCAGTGTAATGAACACTGAAGCTTTCTTT.

The chain carries TRBV7-5 and TRBJ1-1; TRBD1, the table's D call, lacks a check against the DNA. TRBV7-5 represents a pseudogene. This CDR3 region has 17 residues. CDR3 sequence: CARSLGRKVTGNTEAFF. CDR3 coding DNA: TGTGCCAGAAGCTTAGGTCGGAAGGTTACAGGGAACACTGAAGCTTTCTTT.

The chain employs TRBV2 and TRBJ2-1, with a tentative D call TRBD2 (6 bases). The CDR3 is 17 residues long. Germline CDR1 reads SNHLY; CDR2 reads FYNNEI. The ends were cut back, 3 bases at V and 4 bases at J, with 19 bases in the middle. The CDR3 reads CASSDALGLRMYNEQFF. The CDR3 coding sequence is TGTGCCAGCAGTGATGCTTTGGGACTCCGTATGTACAATGAGCAGTTCTTC.

This clone came up a few times. The V call is TRBV4-1, the J call TRBJ1-5; possibly TRBD1 for D (5 bases). This CDR3 is built from 15 residues. Germline CDR1 reads MGHRA; CDR2 reads YSYEKL. Trimming took off 0 bases at V and 7 bases at J, with 13 bases between the two ends. The CDR3 nucleotides are TGCGCCAGCAGCCAAGATCGGGGGACGGGGCAGCCCCAGCATTTT. Protein sequence: CASSQDRGTGQPQHF.

The genes are TRBV2 and TRBJ2-1, with a possible D match to TRBD1 (5 bases). The V gene lost 6 bases and the J gene lost 0 bases, with 15 bases spanning the gap. Looked up from germline, CDR1 is SNHLY and CDR2 is FYNNEI. The CDR3 has 16 residues. CDR3 residues: CASRTYRLLSYNEQFF. The CDR3 DNA follows: TGTGCCAGCAGAACCTACAGGCTGCTCTCCTACAATGAGCAGTTCTTC.

The rearrangement uses TRBV5-1 and TRBJ1-6; a weak D match, TRBD1 (6 bases). Trimming removed 4 bases from V and 5 bases from J, with 10 bases in between. The CDR3 extends over 14 amino acids. The germline gives CDR1 SGHRS, CDR2 YFSETQ. This chain's CDR3 is CASSQQGNNSPLHF. In nucleotides, the CDR3 is TGCGCCAGCAGCCAACAGGGAAATAATTCACCCCTCCACTTT.

The chain joins TRBV19 to TRBJ1-5; 11 nucleotides align to TRBD1. Germline lookup yields CDR1 LNHDA and CDR2 SQIVND (reference sequence). CDR3 length: 17 amino acids. After removal of 10 bases from V and 0 bases from J, the junction contained 11 bases not matched to a gene. This CDR3 reads CATGMGQGGNSNQPQHF. The CDR3 DNA follows: TGTGCCACAGGAATGGGACAGGGGGGAAATAGCAATCAGCCCCAGCATTTT.

This chain joins TRBV28 and TRBJ2-7; 10 nucleotides match TRBD1. Germline V gene data show CDR1 as MDHEN and CDR2 as SYDVKM. V shed 4 bases and J 1 base; nucleotides not matched to a gene: 4. This CDR3 spans 15 amino acids. The CDR3 region is CASSSLGQGSYEQYF. Written as DNA, the CDR3 is TGTGCCAGCAGTTCCCTGGGACAGGGGTCCTACGAGCAGTACTTC.

This clone came up once. The chain has TRBV27 and TRBJ2-1, with no clear D. The CDR3 is 14 amino acids. Germline V CDR1 and CDR2: MNHEY, SMNVEV (reference sequence). The ends were cut back, 8 bases at V and 4 bases at J, with 15 bases in the middle. CDR3 in amino acids: CASSPRRSYNEQFF. The CDR3 bases are TGTGCCAGCTCACCTCGCAGAAGTTACAATGAGCAGTTCTTC.

The chain couples TRBV6-5 to TRBJ1-5, with 8 positions matching TRBD1. The CDR3 contains 14 residues. Germline-derived CDR1 and CDR2 are MNHEY and SVGAGI. The V gene end was trimmed by 7 bases and the J gene end by 7 bases; junction bases not matched to a gene: 9. CDR3 nucleotide sequence: TGTGCCAGCATCCTGGACAGGGCAAGACAGCCCCAGCATTTT. Protein sequence: CASILDRARQPQHF.

J is TRBJ2-2 and V is TRBV5-4; 12 bases map to TRBD1. J lost 7 bases, V lost 4 bases, and 8 bases had no gene match. Germline V gene lookup returns CDR1 SGHNT and CDR2 YYREEE (reference sequence). This CDR3 is built from 16 residues. The CDR3 DNA reads TGTGCCAGCAGCCAAAGGGACAGGGGGCGCATCGGGGAGCTGTTTTTT. Translated: CASSQRDRGRIGELFF.

The chain employs TRBV18 and TRBJ2-7; 7 positions agree with TRBD1. This CDR3 region has 14 residues. Germline loops: CDR1 KGHSH, CDR2 LQKENI. The trim removed 6 bases at V and 2 bases at J, leaving 7 bases unmatched. This CDR3 is CASSPDRDPYEQYF. CDR3 sequence (DNA): TGTGCCAGCTCTCCCGACAGGGATCCCTACGAGCAGTACTTC. Complete variable domain (other parts from reference TRBV18 and TRBJ2-7): NAGVMQNPRHLVRRRGQEARLRCSPMKGHSHVYWYRQLPEEGLKFMVYLQKENIIDESGMPKERFSAEFPKEGPSILRIQQVVRGDSAAYFCASSPDRDPYEQYFGPGTRLTVT.

V usage is TRBV7-8 and J usage is TRBJ2-5, with 9 positions matching TRBD2. Germline trimming cut 3 bases from V and 5 bases from J; bases unmatched to any gene: 7. The CDR3 loop spans 15 amino acids. Germline V gene lookup returns CDR1 SGHVS and CDR2 FQNEAQ. CDR3 in amino acids: CASSFSAGGRETQYF. The CDR3 coding sequence is TGTGCCAGCAGCTTTTCAGCGGGAGGACGGGAGACCCAGTACTTC.

The chain has TRBV6-6 and TRBJ1-4; a weak D match, TRBD1 (5 bases). CDR3 size: 15 residues. CDR1 and CDR2 from the germline V gene are MNHNY and SVGAGI (reference sequence). V was trimmed by 0 bases and J by 7 bases, leaving 12 bases between them. The CDR3 nucleotides are TGTGCCAGCAGTTACTCGAGGCAGGGAGGTGAAAAACTGTTTTTT. Translated, it gives CASSYSRQGGEKLFF.

The chain has TRBV7-6 and TRBJ1-5, with a possible D match to TRBD1 (6 bases). Germline CDR1 is SGHVS and CDR2 is FNYEAQ. V shed 2 bases and J shed 2 bases, with 10 bases lying between them. The CDR3 has 15 residues. The CDR3 sequence: CASSLTPGGNQPQHF. The CDR3 nucleotides read TGTGCCAGCAGCTTAACCCCAGGGGGCAATCAGCCCCAGCATTTT.

The chain recombines TRBV19 with TRBJ1-2; 7 positions match TRBD1. V shed 4 bases and J 5 bases; nucleotides not matched to a gene: 10. Germline V gives CDR1 LNHDA, CDR2 SQIVND (reference sequence). This CDR3 is built from 15 residues. The CDR3 reads CASSTTGVGGYGYTF. In DNA, the CDR3 is TGTGCCAGTAGTACCACAGGGGTTGGTGGGTATGGCTACACCTTC.

Here the CDR3 reads CASSLDPAGFSWFF. The CDR3 DNA reads TGCGCCAGCAGCTTGGATCCAGCGGGGTTCTCGTGGTTCTTC. J is TRBJ2-1 and V is TRBV5-1; 7 bases match TRBD2. V lost 0 bases and J lost 15; bases outside the gene matches: 12. This CDR3 has 14 residues. Looked up from germline, CDR1 is SGHRS and CDR2 is YFSETQ.

The gene calls are TRBV27 and TRBJ1-2; 11 bases agree with TRBD1. The V segment lost 5 bases and the J segment 3 bases; nucleotides outside the gene matches: 8. The CDR3 has 16 amino acids. Germline lookup yields CDR1 MNHEY and CDR2 SMNVEV (reference sequence). The CDR3 nucleotides are TGTGCCAGCAGTACCCGGGACAGGGGGAAGGACTATGGCTACACCTTC. Translating it yields CASSTRDRGKDYGYTF.

V gene TRBV5-1 combines with J gene TRBJ2-5; 10 positions match TRBD2. The trim removed 0 bases at V and 2 bases at J, leaving 1 base unmatched. Germline values: CDR1 SGHRS, CDR2 YFSETQ. The CDR3 runs to 15 residues. The CDR3: CASSLASGRQETQYF. The CDR3 DNA reads TGCGCCAGCAGCTTGGCTAGCGGGAGACAAGAGACCCAGTACTTC.

The chain links TRBV3-1 (or the pseudogene TRBV3-2) to TRBJ2-3; D gene unclear. The germline V gene has CDR1 LGHDT and CDR2 YNNKEL (reference sequence). V lost 4 bases to trimming and J lost 2 bases, with 13 bases between them. CDR3 length: 15 residues. DNA of the CDR3: TGTGCCAGCAGCCCGTTGGGCTTACCCACAGATACGCAGTATTTT. Translating it yields CASSPLGLPTDTQYF.

The chain is built from TRBV19 and TRBJ2-3; the D gene is possibly TRBD1 (6 bases). The CDR3 extends over 16 amino acids. Trimming stripped 2 bases from V and 4 bases from J, with 16 bases between. CDR1 LNHDA and CDR2 SQIVND come from the germline V gene (reference sequence). CDR3 DNA: TGTGCCAGTAGTATAATTGGGGACACGGGTGCAGATACGCAGTATTTT. This codes for CASSIIGDTGADTQYF.

The genes are TRBV5-5 and TRBJ2-7, with D tentatively TRBD2 (6 bases). V was pared by 0 bases and J by 1 base, with 11 bases between. CDR1 and CDR2 (germline): SGHKS, YYEKEE (reference sequence). CDR3 length: 15 residues. As DNA, the CDR3 is TGTGCCAGCAGCTTGGGATTAGCGGTTTCCTACGAGCAGTACGTC. Translated: CASSLGLAVSYEQYV.